Each of the 8 T cell receptor beta chains below was sequenced from the same sample in a study of T cells after yellow fever vaccination. Each CDR3 protein is one row after TCRdb ran MiXCR on the 5' RACE reads. The profile covers about 340,000 distinct CDR3 sequences, with 3% to 4.5% appearing a single time and 24% taken by the ten largest. The sample here was PBMCs, taken 5 days after the yellow fever booster vaccination. These receptors were collected from a man younger than 30 who received the YFV17D yellow fever vaccine.

The chain combines TRBV9 with TRBJ2-5; perhaps TRBD2 as D (5 bases). Trimming removed 1 base from V and 2 bases from J, with 9 bases in between. The CDR3 length is 14 residues. In germline, CDR1 is SGDLS, CDR2 YYNGEE. This chain's CDR3 is CASSVRGNQETQYF. The CDR3 DNA sequence: TGTGCCAGCAGCGTACGAGGGAATCAAGAGACCCAGTACTTC.

This clonotype was seen only a few times. J is TRBJ2-1 and V is TRBV7-2, with D perhaps TRBD2 (6 bases). The germline gives CDR1 SGHTA, CDR2 FQGNSA. This CDR3 contains 13 residues. Trimming shortened V by 5 bases and J by 7 bases, and 12 bases separated the two germline ends. The CDR3 reads CASSLLGGNEQFF. The CDR3, as DNA: TGTGCCAGCAGCCTGCTCGGAGGGAATGAGCAGTTCTTC.

The CDR3 loop reads CASSFLDFSALAHEQFF. The CDR3 nucleotides read TGTGCCAGCAGCTTCTTGGACTTCTCCGCACTCGCCCATGAGCAGTTCTTC. The rearrangement joins TRBV5-5 to TRBJ2-1; D is possibly TRBD2 (5 bases). Trimming stripped 2 bases from V and 8 bases from J, with 23 bases between. Per the germline V gene, CDR1 is SGHKS and CDR2 is YYEKEE (reference sequence). The CDR3 is 17 amino acids.

Only a few counts were recorded for this clonotype. The rearrangement links TRBV12-3 or TRBV12-4 to TRBJ1-4; TRBD1 is a possible D gene (5 bases). CDR3 length equals 14 residues. Trimming removed 7 bases at V and 8 bases at J, with 17 bases between. CDR3 sequence: CASTGPEEGEKLFF. In nucleotides, the CDR3 is TGTGCCAGCACCGGACCGGAGGAGGGGGAAAAACTGTTTTTT.

This clonotype showed up just a few times. The chain employs TRBV7-2 and TRBJ1-1; TRBD1 matches at 9 bases. The trim removed 5 bases at V and 4 bases at J, leaving 8 bases unmatched. The CDR3 covers 15 residues. The germline V gene encodes CDR1 SGHTA and CDR2 FQGNSA. CDR3 nucleotides: TGTGCCAGCAGCCCCCCTGGGGACAGGGCCACTGAAGCTTTCTTT. As protein: CASSPPGDRATEAFF.

This clonotype was recorded many times. V is TRBV7-8 and J is TRBJ1-5; a weak D match, TRBD1 (6 bases). CDR3 length: 13 residues. In germline, CDR1 is SGHVS, CDR2 FQNEAQ. V lost 6 bases to trimming and J lost 5 bases, with 11 bases between them. As DNA, the CDR3 is TGTGCCAGCAGTTCGGACAGCTATCAGCCCCAGCATTTT. Its protein is CASSSDSYQPQHF.

This clonotype has just a few counts. The chain is built from TRBV25-1 and TRBJ2-6, with 7 nucleotides matching TRBD2. Germline V gives CDR1 MGHDK, CDR2 SYGVNS. Trimming removed 6 bases from V and 4 bases from J; junction bases left unmatched: 6. The CDR3 has 15 amino acids. CDR3 in DNA: TGTGCCAGCAGCCCCGGGGGGTTCGGGGCCAACGTCCTGACTTTC. Translated: CASSPGGFGANVLTF. Full variable domain (remainder filled in from reference TRBV25-1 and TRBJ2-6): EADIYQTPRYLVIGTGKKITLECSQTMGHDKMYWYQQDPGMELHLIHYSYGVNSTEKGDLSSESTVSRIRTEHFPLTLESARPSHTSQYLCASSPGGFGANVLTFGAGSRLTVL.

This clonotype was counted at least ten times. The V call is TRBV29-1, the J call TRBJ2-5, with D hard to call. The CDR3 covers 13 residues. Germline CDR1 SQVTM, CDR2 ANQGSEA. With 6 bases removed from V and 5 bases from J, the gap between germline ends came to 16 bases. The CDR3 here is CSVSPLGSETQYF. CDR3 DNA: TGCAGCGTGTCTCCTCTCGGGTCCGAGACCCAGTACTTC.